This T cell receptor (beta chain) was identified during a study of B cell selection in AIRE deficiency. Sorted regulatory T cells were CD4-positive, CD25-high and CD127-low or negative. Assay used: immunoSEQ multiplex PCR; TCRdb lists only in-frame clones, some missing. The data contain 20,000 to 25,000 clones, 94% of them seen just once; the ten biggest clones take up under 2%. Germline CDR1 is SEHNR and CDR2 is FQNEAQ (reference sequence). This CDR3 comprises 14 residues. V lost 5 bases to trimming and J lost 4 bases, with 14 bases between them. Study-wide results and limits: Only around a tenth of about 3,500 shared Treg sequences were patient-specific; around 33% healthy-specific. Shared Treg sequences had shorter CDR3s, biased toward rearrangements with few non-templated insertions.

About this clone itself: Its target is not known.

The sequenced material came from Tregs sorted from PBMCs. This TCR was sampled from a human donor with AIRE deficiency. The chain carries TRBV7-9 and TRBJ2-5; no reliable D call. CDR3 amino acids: CASSKVSNLETQYF. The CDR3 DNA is TGTGCCAGCAGCAAAGTCTCTAACTTAGAGACCCAGTACTTC.